Listed here are 7 T cell receptor beta chains from one sample, sequenced in a study of CD4 T cells in relation to SARS-CoV-2 and coronaviruses. The unexposed donors gave CD4+ T cells in 2011-2018, prior to COVID-19. CD4+ T cells were isolated from the cells after about 11 days of culture. No antigen has been assigned to these receptors. Some clones are missing from TCRdb's copy, which holds only in-frame ones; the method was immunoSEQ multiplex PCR. The sample holds about 19,000 clones, around four fifths seen once. The sample was CD4+ T cells from PBMCs, cultured in vitro. The receptors here all came from a human donor in good health.

The J gene is TRBJ2-5, the V gene TRBV13, with 9 nucleotides matching TRBD1. Trimming at V came to 3 bases and at J to 4 bases, leaving 9 bases not matched to a gene. CDR1 and CDR2 from the germline V gene are PRHDT and FYEKMQ (reference sequence). The CDR3 runs to 16 residues. The CDR3 DNA sequence: TGTGCCAGCAGCTTGGGACCGGGACAGGGAACAGAGACCCAGTACTTC. Translated, it gives CASSLGPGQGTETQYF.

V gene TRBV11-3 combines with J gene TRBJ2-3, with no clear D. The V gene lost 1 base and the J gene lost 1 base, with 6 bases spanning the gap. The CDR3 runs to 14 residues. Germline V lookup: CDR1 SGHNT, CDR2 YENEEA. The CDR3 bases are TGTGCCAGCAGCTTAGGTGGGGGCACAGATACGCAGTATTTT. Amino acids: CASSLGGGTDTQYF.

This clone was seen a few times. V usage is TRBV19 and J usage is TRBJ1-2; no clear D gene. CDR1 is LNHDA and CDR2 is SQIVND in the germline V gene (reference sequence). The V end lost 2 bases, the J end lost 3 bases, and 13 bases lay between the germline ends. This CDR3 has 15 residues. The CDR3 here is CASSINMQGYYGYTF. The DNA of the CDR3 is TGTGCCAGTAGTATAAACATGCAAGGATACTATGGCTACACCTTC.

The rearrangement joins TRBV6-2 or TRBV6-3 to TRBJ1-5; maybe TRBD1 (6 bases). The V gene lost 0 bases and the J gene lost 3 bases, with 18 bases spanning the gap. The CDR3 is 18 amino acids. Looked up from germline, CDR1 is MNHEY and CDR2 is SVGEGT. CDR3 loop: CASSYSPQGGTFNQPQHF. CDR3 DNA sequence: TGTGCCAGCAGTTACTCGCCACAGGGAGGAACCTTCAATCAGCCCCAGCATTTT.

This chain links TRBV6-5 with TRBJ1-1; the match to TRBD1 covers 7 bases. The CDR3 runs to 13 residues. Looked up from germline, CDR1 is MNHEY and CDR2 is SVGAGI. With V trimmed by 4 bases and J by 8 bases, 7 bases remained unmatched. The CDR3 spells CASSLYRGEEAFF. The CDR3 DNA sequence: TGTGCCAGCAGTTTGTACAGGGGTGAAGAAGCTTTCTTT.

V and J are TRBV4-3 and TRBJ1-5, with a tentative D call TRBD1 (6 bases). The CDR3 contains 16 residues. Trimming stripped 0 bases from V and 2 bases from J, with 11 bases between. Germline-derived CDR1 and CDR2 are LGHNA and YSLEER. CDR3 DNA sequence: TGCGCCAGCAGCCAAGAGGGGGGCTTCGGCAATCAGCCCCAGCATTTT. This sequence encodes CASSQEGGFGNQPQHF.

This clone was counted between two and nine times. The genes are TRBV7-2 and TRBJ2-7; perhaps TRBD2 as D (6 bases). The V and J ends lost 3 bases and 7 bases respectively, with 13 bases between them. In germline, CDR1 is SGHTA, CDR2 FQGNSA. There are 13 residues in the CDR3. The CDR3 nucleotides are TGTGCCAGCAGCTTCGGGACTCCCGGAGAGCAGTACTTC. It translates to CASSFGTPGEQYF. Filled out from reference TRBV7-2 and TRBJ2-7, the complete variable domain reads GAGVSQSPSNKVTEKGKDVELRCDPISGHTALYWYRQSLGQGLEFLIYFQGNSAPDKSGLPSDRFSAERTGGSVSTLTIQRTQQEDSAVYLCASSFGTPGEQYFGPGTRLTVT.